This T cell receptor beta chain was captured by sequencing in a study of T cells after yellow fever vaccination. About the research overall: Fractions of low cell number were prepared using SMART-Seq v4 Ultra Low Input. The study's findings and limits: In FACS-sorted repertoires, abundant clonotypes from the bulk population could appear as contaminants. Although the secondary response was weaker, it peaked faster, at day 5 versus 15.

Universal primer sites and UMIs were introduced during 5'RACE template-switching synthesis of TCR cDNA. One entry per CDR3 protein, called by TCRdb with MiXCR from the 5' RACE reads. The sample yields about 310,000 distinct CDR3 sequences, less than 4.5% seen once. The CDR3 spans 13 residues. The germline gives CDR1 MNHEY, CDR2 SMNVEV (reference sequence). The V end was cut by 5 bases, the J end by 8 bases, with 15 bases between. This clonotype was counted many times. What it binds is unknown. The gene calls are TRBV27 and TRBJ1-2, with D uncertain. Material: PBMCs, obtained on the day of the yellow fever booster vaccination. This TCR was recovered from a man aged 18-30 years who received the YFV17D yellow fever vaccine. The CDR3 region is CASSASGIAGYTF. DNA of the CDR3: TGTGCCAGCAGTGCTTCTGGGATTGCGGGCTACACCTTC.